The sample holds a few counts of the clone carrying this TCR beta chain. V gave up 5 bases and J gave up 0 bases, with 11 bases separating them. Germline V CDR1 and CDR2: DFQATT, SNEGSKA (reference sequence). The CDR3 runs 14 residues. This sample was included in a study of blood T cells in healthy people across ages. Primed by a sample-barcoded 5' primer and a J-beta primer mix, a second PCR proceeded for about 6 to 11 cycles. TCRdb used MiXCR to reprocess the 5' RACE reads, holding one entry per CDR3 protein. The repertoire holds roughly 700,000 distinct CDR3 sequences, with 49% as singletons. Each donor's blood draw was approximately 10 milliliters of peripheral blood.

Sequencing was performed on blood. The receptor was derived from a woman between 55 and 75 years old in good health. V gene TRBV20-1 combines with J gene TRBJ2-1, with D maybe TRBD2 (5 bases). CDR3 protein: CSAAGGPSYNEQFF. The CDR3 DNA is TGCAGTGCTGCGGGTGGCCCCTCCTACAATGAGCAGTTCTTC.